The entry that follows covers one TCR beta chain sequence. Its antigen is unidentified. From the germline J gene comes the end of the CDR3, since the read stops 3 residues before it. Method: immunoSEQ multiplex PCR; TCRdb's copy keeps in-frame clones and lacks some. In total, the table holds about 32,000 clones. The entry originates in a study of T cells in women clearing cervical HPV infection. Background on the study: Case blood drawn at lesion detection; control blood after infection cleared. Findings of the study overall: Richness plus V gene abundances separated cases from controls with AUC around 0.8. Richness differences could reflect unmeasured T-cell content per sample.

HPV was found by MY09/MY11 PCR and dot-blot genotyping. The CDR3 is made up of 15 amino acids. Germline CDR1 is SGHTA and CDR2 is FQGNSA. The receptor was isolated from a woman between 18 and 70 years old with a cervical HPV16 infection that either progressed to CIN3+ or cleared (not recorded which). The sequencing sample was made of blood buffy coat. The chain is built from TRBV7-2 and TRBJ2-4; 7 bases fit TRBD1. The sequenced CDR3 bases are TGTGCCAGCAGCCCACAGGGGCTGGTTAACTATGGT. Amino acid sequence: CASSPQGLVNYG. The entire CDR3 is CASSPQGLVNYGQYF.